The rows below give T cell receptor beta chains drawn from one sample of a study of blood T cells in healthy people across ages. One entry per CDR3 protein results from TCRdb running MiXCR on the 5' RACE reads. Among 700,000 to 900,000 distinct CDR3 sequences listed, roughly 24% were seen once. The same data also went into a second study, on T cells of mothers and their children.

The sample was blood. The receptors were sampled from a boy aged 10-17 years in good health. Each CDR3 is given with its conserved first and last residue. D genes are given only for firm matches. A clone size is listed for some rows: how often the clone was seen (once, few, many), or a class if it is expanded.

cdr3_aa cdr3_nt j_call v_call d_call clone_size
CASSLFGGGFENIQDF TGTGCCAGCAGTTTATTTGGCGGGGGGTTCGAAAACATTCAGGACTTC TRBJ2-4 TRBV12-3/TRBV12-4 TRBD2 .
CASSHTRGGTQYF TGTGCCAGCAGTCATACTAGGGGCGGGACCCAGTACTTC TRBJ2-5 TRBV28 . .
CASGTGMGNTIYF TGTGCCAGCGGAACAGGGATGGGAAACACCATATATTTT TRBJ1-3 TRBV27 . few
CAARGTTKETQYF TGTGCTGCTCGGGGGACTACCAAAGAGACCCAGTACTTC TRBJ2-5 TRBV6-5 TRBD2 .
CASNSLGNTIYF TGTGCCAGTAATTCTCTAGGAAACACCATATATTTT TRBJ1-3 TRBV12-3/TRBV12-4 . .
CATSSVPANYGYTF TGTGCCACCAGCTCCGTCCCGGCTAACTATGGCTACACCTTC TRBJ1-2 TRBV15 . .
CSAPWGAGVEQYF TGCAGTGCTCCATGGGGGGCCGGGGTCGAGCAGTACTTC TRBJ2-7 TRBV20-1 . .
CASSYTGQVETQYF TGTGCCAGCAGCTACACGGGACAGGTAGAGACCCAGTACTTC TRBJ2-5 TRBV9 TRBD1 few
CASSSWTGGNEQYF TGCGCCAGCAGCTCCTGGACAGGGGGCAACGAGCAGTACTTC TRBJ2-7 TRBV5-1 TRBD1 once
CASILAGVSGGERFF . TRBJ2-1 TRBV2 . few
CASSVDPLQETQYF TGTGCCAGCAGCGTAGACCCCCTCCAAGAGACCCAGTACTTC TRBJ2-5 TRBV9 . few
CSARRDPRNTEAFF TGCAGTGCTCGTAGAGACCCGAGGAACACTGAAGCTTTCTTT TRBJ1-1 TRBV20-1 . .
CASSPRQGGSYEQYF TGTGCCAGCAGCCCCCGACAGGGAGGCTCCTACGAGCAGTACTTC TRBJ2-7 TRBV7-9 . .
CASSSRDQAPFGYTF TGTGCCAGCAGCTCGAGGGACCAGGCTCCTTTTGGCTACACCTTC TRBJ1-2 TRBV7-6 . .
CASWVGQEEKLFF TGTGCCAGCTGGGTGGGACAGGAAGAAAAACTGTTTTTT TRBJ1-4 TRBV6-2/TRBV6-3 TRBD1 few
CAWTRGAGELFF TGTGCCTGGACTAGGGGAGCCGGGGAGCTGTTTTTT TRBJ2-2 TRBV30 . few
CASSLSYRTGGKNIQYF TGTGCCAGCAGCTTATCCTATCGGACAGGGGGAAAAAACATTCAGTACTTC TRBJ2-4 TRBV6-5 TRBD1 few
CSARSRGGSSYNEQFF TGCAGTGCTAGATCGCGGGGAGGAAGCTCCTACAATGAGCAGTTCTTC TRBJ2-1 TRBV20-1 . .
CATSRELAGDIVAETQYF TGTGCCACCAGCAGAGAATTAGCGGGGGATATTGTTGCAGAGACCCAGTACTTC TRBJ2-5 TRBV15 TRBD2 .
CANFPLAARKETQYF TGTGCCAACTTCCCCTTAGCGGCGCGAAAAGAGACCCAGTACTTC TRBJ2-5 TRBV3-1 . few
CASSPRLAQGNEKLFF TGTGCCAGCTCACCAAGACTAGCACAGGGGAATGAAAAACTGTTTTTT TRBJ1-4 TRBV18 TRBD1 .
CASSKGGNTEAFF TGTGCCAGCAGCAAAGGAGGAAACACTGAAGCTTTCTTT TRBJ1-1 TRBV21-1 . few
CASSLGPGSGQPQHF TGCGCCAGCAGCTTGGGGCCAGGGTCGGGTCAGCCCCAGCATTTT TRBJ1-5 TRBV5-1 . few
CASGRGSEQYF TGTGCCAGCGGTCGCGGTTCGGAGCAGTACTTC TRBJ2-5 TRBV6-2/TRBV6-3 . few
CASSPEPRGYNEQFF TGTGCCAGCAGTCCCGAGCCCAGGGGATACAATGAGCAGTTCTTC TRBJ2-1 TRBV27 . .
CSVDRGGRQFF TGCAGCGTTGATAGGGGGGGGAGGCAGTTCTTC TRBJ2-1 TRBV29-1 . .
CASEGQTPGELFF TGTGCCAGCGAGGGACAGACGCCCGGGGAGCTGTTTTTT TRBJ2-2 TRBV9 TRBD1 .
CASSFGGLSEQYF TGTGCCAGCAGTTTTGGCGGCCTCTCCGAGCAGTACTTC TRBJ2-7 TRBV12-3/TRBV12-4 . .
CASSVGGGGDTQYF TGTGCCAGCAGTGTTGGTGGAGGCGGGGATACGCAGTATTTT TRBJ2-3 TRBV2 . .
CASSSHRGDNEQFF TGCGCCAGCAGCTCACACAGGGGGGACAATGAGCAGTTCTTC TRBJ2-1 TRBV11-2 TRBD1 .
CASSPFGSSYNSPLHF TGTGCCAGCAGCCCCTTTGGGAGCTCCTATAATTCACCCCTCCACTTT TRBJ1-6 TRBV6-6 . few
CASGPLPGFGETQYF TGTGCCAGCGGCCCTCTCCCGGGGTTCGGGGAGACCCAGTACTTC TRBJ2-5 TRBV7-3 . .
CASSALSFKGNTGELFF TGTGCCAGCAGTGCACTATCCTTTAAGGGGAACACCGGGGAGCTGTTTTTT TRBJ2-2 TRBV6-2/TRBV6-3 . few
CASSLERPIDSPLHF TGCGCCAGCAGCTTGGAGAGGCCGATCGACTCACCCCTCCACTTT TRBJ1-6 TRBV5-1 . .
CSARLAGGPGSYNEQFF TGCAGTGCTAGGCTAGCGGGGGGGCCTGGCTCCTACAATGAGCAGTTCTTC TRBJ2-1 TRBV20-1 TRBD2 .
CASSSGVSDTQYF TGTGCCAGCAGCTCAGGGGTGTCCGATACGCAGTATTTT TRBJ2-3 TRBV7-2 . .
CVSSTGRSNEKLFF TGTGTCAGCAGCACAGGGAGGTCTAATGAAAAACTGTTTTTT TRBJ1-4 TRBV7-2 . few
CASSLSSGVRDEQYF TGTGCCAGCAGTTTATCGTCCGGGGTTAGGGACGAGCAGTACTTC TRBJ2-7 TRBV12-3/TRBV12-4 . few